The rows below give T cell receptor beta chains drawn from one sample of a study of T cell responses to AZD1222 COVID-19 vaccine. TCRdb's table, derived via immunoSEQ multiplex PCR, lists solely in-frame clones and lacks some. The table includes around 110,000 clones, 80% to 90% detected once. Here the sequenced sample was peripheral blood, taken on day 0 of AZD1222 vaccination. These receptors were taken from an adult in good health. CDR3s include the opening cysteine and the closing phenylalanine or tryptophan. The order of the fields is V gene, J gene, D gene, clone size, CDR3 protein, CDR3 DNA. D genes are given only for firm matches. Size tells how often a clone was seen (once, few, many) or the class of an expanded clone, and some rows leave it out.

TRBV4-2	TRBJ2-7	TRBD2	NA	CASSQAQGTSGDYEQYF	TGTGCCAGCAGCCAAGCTCAGGGGACTAGCGGGGACTACGAGCAGTACTTC
TRBV28	TRBJ1-1	TRBD1	few	CASSTQTGLMKTEAFF	TGTGCCAGCAGTACCCAGACAGGGCTCATGAAGACTGAAGCTTTCTTT
TRBV7-2	TRBJ2-7	NA	NA	CASSSRTGTSGTNIYEQYF	TGTGCCAGCAGCTCCCGGACAGGGACGTCCGGGACTAATATCTACGAGCAGTACTTC
TRBV7-9	TRBJ2-1	TRBD1	NA	CASSLVRTGVEQFF	TGTGCCAGCAGCTTAGTGCGGACAGGGGTTGAGCAGTTCTTC
TRBV30	TRBJ2-4	NA	NA	CAWSRGYIQYF	TGTGCCTGGAGTCGGGGGTACATTCAGTACTTC
TRBV24-1	TRBJ2-3	TRBD2	few	CATSDLPRTSGGSDTQYF	TGTGCCACCAGTGATCTACCGAGGACTAGCGGAGGATCAGATACGCAGTATTTT
TRBV2	TRBJ1-6	NA	NA	CASGAGSYNSPLHF	TGTGCCAGCGGGGCGGGCTCCTATAATTCACCCCTCCACTTT
TRBV7-3	TRBJ2-5	TRBD2	NA	CASSLTAGEVETQYF	TGTGCCAGCAGCTTAACAGCGGGAGAGGTAGAGACCCAGTACTTC
TRBV19	TRBJ1-1	TRBD1	medium-sized	CASSGQAYMNTEAFF	TGTGCCAGTAGTGGACAGGCGTACATGAACACTGAAGCTTTCTTT
TRBV15	TRBJ2-7	NA	NA	CATSRDLGGEQYF	TGTGCCACCAGCAGAGATCTCGGGGGTGAGCAGTACTTC
TRBV5-1	TRBJ2-2	NA	NA	CASSQLGVTGELFF	TGCGCCAGCAGCCAACTAGGGGTCACCGGGGAGCTGTTTTTT
TRBV6-5	TRBJ1-5	NA	NA	CASSPTGTDNQPQHF	TGTGCCAGCAGTCCGACCGGGACGGACAATCAGCCCCAGCATTTT
TRBV7-9	TRBJ2-7	TRBD1	NA	CASSLTRQGYEQYF	TGTGCCAGCAGCCTCACCCGACAGGGCTACGAGCAGTACTTC
TRBV9	TRBJ2-2	NA	NA	CASSPRIDNTGELFF	TGTGCCAGCAGCCCCCGGATCGATAACACCGGGGAGCTGTTTTTT
TRBV9	TRBJ1-2	NA	NA	CASSVGQLVYGYTF	TGTGCCAGCAGCGTAGGACAGCTTGTCTATGGCTACACCTTC
TRBV30	TRBJ2-7	TRBD2	NA	CAWEAAGVMGYEQYF	TGTGCCTGGGAGGCTGCGGGAGTTATGGGCTACGAGCAGTACTTC
TRBV28	TRBJ1-5	TRBD1	NA	CASIPQGGNNQPQHF	TGTGCCAGCATTCCACAGGGGGGAAACAATCAGCCCCAGCATTTT
TRBV9	TRBJ1-1	TRBD1	NA	CASSAPFGQGDTEAFF	TGTGCCAGCAGCGCCCCTTTCGGACAGGGAGACACTGAAGCTTTCTTT
TRBV7-2	TRBJ2-2	TRBD2	NA	CASSTRPGTSGMVGELFF	TGTGCCAGCAGCACAAGACCCGGGACTAGCGGGATGGTCGGGGAGCTGTTTTTT
TRBV18	TRBJ2-1	NA	NA	CASSPGLGNEQFF	TGTGCCAGCTCACCAGGTTTGGGCAATGAGCAGTTCTTC
TRBV21-1	TRBJ2-5	NA	NA	CASSNYQETQYF	TGTGCCAGCAGCAATTACCAAGAGACCCAGTACTTC
TRBV5-1	TRBJ1-5	NA	NA	CASSVLPGLDQPQHF	TGCGCCAGCAGCGTATTACCGGGCCTCGATCAGCCCCAGCATTTT
TRBV6-1	TRBJ1-5	NA	NA	CASSEAINQPQHF	TGTGCCAGCAGTGAAGCCATCAATCAGCCCCAGCATTTT
TRBV28	TRBJ1-5	NA	NA	CASSSPSGGSNQPQHF	TGTGCCAGCAGTTCCCCCTCGGGGGGAAGCAATCAGCCCCAGCATTTT
TRBV18	TRBJ1-1	NA	few	CASSPPVLSWHTEAFF	TGTGCCAGCTCACCACCGGTGCTTTCCTGGCACACTGAAGCTTTCTTT
TRBV28	TRBJ2-3	NA	NA	CASSGASHSTDTQYF	TGTGCCAGCAGTGGCGCTAGTCATAGCACAGATACGCAGTATTTT
TRBV5-1	TRBJ1-3	NA	NA	CASSLHGEGNTIYF	TGCGCCAGCAGCTTACACGGCGAAGGAAACACCATATATTTT
TRBV19	TRBJ2-2	TRBD2	NA	CASSVFSGKPTGELFF	TGTGCCAGTAGTGTATTTAGCGGGAAACCCACCGGGGAGCTGTTTTTT
TRBV28	TRBJ2-7	NA	once	CASSALRGNYEQYF	TGTGCCAGCAGTGCCCTCCGCGGGAACTACGAGCAGTACTTC
TRBV19	TRBJ2-6	NA	NA	CASSSAPGANVLTF	TGTGCCAGTAGTTCCGCTCCCGGGGCCAACGTCCTGACTTTC
TRBV19	TRBJ1-3	NA	NA	CASSINWMAGNTIYF	TGTGCCAGTAGTATTAACTGGATGGCTGGAAACACCATATATTTT
TRBV5-1	TRBJ2-1	TRBD2	NA	CASSPAGTSGSDSYNEQFF	TGCGCCAGCAGCCCCGCTGGGACTAGCGGGAGCGACTCCTACAATGAGCAGTTCTTC
TRBV27	TRBJ2-1	NA	NA	CASTITGLAYNEQFF	TGTGCCAGCACTATCACAGGGCTGGCCTACAATGAGCAGTTCTTC
TRBV9	TRBJ1-4	NA	NA	CASSVAGVTNEKLFF	TGTGCCAGCAGCGTAGCAGGGGTGACTAATGAAAAACTGTTTTTT
TRBV13	TRBJ2-1	TRBD2	NA	CASSSLGAGDNEQFF	TGTGCCAGCAGCTCCCTGGGAGCGGGGGACAATGAGCAGTTCTTC
TRBV6-2/TRBV6-3	TRBJ1-5	NA	NA	CASSPLGVGNQPQHF	TGTGCCAGCAGCCCCTTGGGGGTCGGCAATCAGCCCCAGCATTTT
TRBV11-3	TRBJ2-4	NA	NA	CASSHPAKNIQYF	TGTGCCAGCAGTCATCCTGCCAAAAACATTCAGTACTTC
TRBV7-2	TRBJ2-3	NA	NA	CASRLLGTQYF	TGTGCCAGCCGACTACTCGGTACGCAGTATTTT
TRBV4-3	TRBJ1-5	NA	NA	CASSQDFTGYQPQHF	TGCGCCAGCAGCCAAGATTTTACAGGATATCAGCCCCAGCATTTT
TRBV30	TRBJ1-4	NA	NA	CAWSLVGFDEKLFF	TGTGCCTGGAGTTTGGTCGGGTTCGATGAAAAACTGTTTTTT
TRBV24-1	TRBJ2-1	NA	NA	CATSDPNKNEQFF	TGTGCCACCAGTGACCCAAATAAGAATGAGCAGTTCTTC
TRBV12-3/TRBV12-4	TRBJ2-7	NA	NA	CASSFGYEQYF	TGTGCCAGCAGTTTCGGGTACGAGCAGTACTTC
TRBV4-2	TRBJ2-2	TRBD2	NA	CASSQDASGSYRTGELFF	TGTGCCAGCAGCCAAGATGCTAGCGGGTCTTATAGGACCGGGGAGCTGTTTTTT
TRBV28	TRBJ2-5	NA	NA	CASSIQETQYF	TGTGCCAGCAGCATCCAAGAGACCCAGTACTTC
TRBV18	TRBJ1-2	TRBD1	NA	CASSPIGFRQGARGGYTF	TGTGCCAGCTCACCAATAGGGTTTCGACAGGGGGCGCGAGGTGGCTACACCTTC
TRBV28	TRBJ1-4	TRBD1	once	CASSGQGATNEKLFF	TGTGCCAGCTCGGGACAGGGGGCAACTAATGAAAAACTGTTTTTT
TRBV7-9	TRBJ2-1	TRBD2	NA	CASSDRTSGASYNEQFF	TGTGCCAGCAGTGATCGGACTAGCGGGGCTTCCTACAATGAGCAGTTCTTC
TRBV30	TRBJ1-1	NA	NA	CAWSVGGVSTEAFF	TGTGCCTGGAGTGTTGGCGGGGTAAGCACTGAAGCTTTCTTT
TRBV7-9	TRBJ2-1	TRBD1	NA	CASSVTGTGGFNEQFF	TGTGCCAGCAGCGTGACCGGGACAGGGGGTTTTAATGAGCAGTTCTTC
TRBV11-2	TRBJ2-7	NA	NA	CASSPPGGTYEQYF	TGTGCCAGCAGCCCCCCGGGTGGAACCTACGAGCAGTACTTC
TRBV3-1/TRBV3-2	TRBJ1-3	NA	NA	CASSQAPGRDGNTIYF	TGTGCCAGCAGCCAAGCGCCGGGCCGCGATGGAAACACCATATATTTT
TRBV24-1	TRBJ1-2	NA	NA	CATSAAQSGGSSYGYTF	TGTGCCACCAGTGCCGCTCAGTCCGGGGGATCAAGCTATGGCTACACCTTC
TRBV10-3	TRBJ2-3	TRBD2	NA	CAIRLAGGNTDTQYF	TGTGCCATCAGACTAGCGGGAGGTAACACAGATACGCAGTATTTT
TRBV11-2	TRBJ1-1	NA	NA	CASTKQGSNTEAFF	TGTGCCAGCACCAAACAAGGGTCGAACACTGAAGCTTTCTTT
TRBV19	TRBJ2-2	NA	NA	CASNPWGPTNTGELFF	TGTGCCAGCAACCCCTGGGGACCCACGAACACCGGGGAGCTGTTTTTT
TRBV27	TRBJ1-5	TRBD1	NA	CASRGQGASNQPQHF	TGTGCCAGCAGGGGACAGGGGGCGAGCAATCAGCCCCAGCATTTT
TRBV4-1	TRBJ2-7	TRBD1	NA	CASSQGQGAYEQYF	TGCGCCAGCAGCCAGGGACAGGGGGCCTACGAGCAGTACTTC
TRBV9	TRBJ1-5	TRBD1	NA	CASSVRQGVYQPQHF	TGTGCCAGCAGCGTCAGGCAGGGGGTTTATCAGCCCCAGCATTTT